This is a list of T cell receptor beta chains from one sample in a study of graft-versus-host responses after intestinal transplantation. Using immunoSEQ multiplex PCR, the repertoire was profiled, and TCRdb retains in-frame clones only, with some absent. The sample consists of approximately 86,000 clones, 90% to 95% of them appearing once. Which antigens these TCRs recognize remains unknown. This material consisted of unstimulated CD4+ T cells sorted from spleen or lymph node cells, taken before intestinal transplant. The receptors here all came from a human donor who received an intestinal transplant. The conserved cysteine and the conserved F or W are not part of the CDR3 here. Clone size is not always given. Where it is, it says once, few, many or a class for expanded clones.

j_call: TRBJ1-4; v_call: TRBV6-4; clone_size: once; cdr3_aa: ASSGLARQPFNEKLF
j_call: TRBJ1-1; v_call: TRBV7-2; clone_size: once; cdr3_aa: ASSLVRGPNTEAF
j_call: TRBJ2-7; v_call: TRBV7-2; clone_size: .; cdr3_aa: ASSLGQGTYEQY
j_call: TRBJ2-2; v_call: TRBV29-1; clone_size: .; cdr3_aa: SVEDRRGNTGELF
j_call: TRBJ1-2; v_call: TRBV7-2; clone_size: .; cdr3_aa: ASSSQSQGAYGYT
j_call: TRBJ2-7; v_call: TRBV2; clone_size: .; cdr3_aa: ASSPTSGGNYEQY
j_call: TRBJ1-4; v_call: TRBV4-3; clone_size: once; cdr3_aa: ASSQAFNPQGAGEKLF
j_call: TRBJ2-1; v_call: TRBV29-1; clone_size: .; cdr3_aa: SARDSPNEQF
j_call: TRBJ2-1; v_call: TRBV5-8; clone_size: .; cdr3_aa: ASSEGVTSYNEQF
j_call: TRBJ1-4; v_call: TRBV30; clone_size: .; cdr3_aa: AWTSDGTREKLF
j_call: TRBJ2-7; v_call: TRBV6-1; clone_size: .; cdr3_aa: ASRVAGSSYEQY
j_call: TRBJ2-3; v_call: TRBV6-1; clone_size: .; cdr3_aa: ASSEWSVGGGGVADTQY
j_call: TRBJ2-3; v_call: TRBV9; clone_size: .; cdr3_aa: ASSPRTSGGTDTQY
j_call: TRBJ1-4; v_call: TRBV9; clone_size: .; cdr3_aa: ASSVATGRGEKLF
j_call: TRBJ1-2; v_call: TRBV5-6; clone_size: .; cdr3_aa: ASSLLPGQLRFNYGYT
j_call: TRBJ2-4; v_call: TRBV4-3; clone_size: .; cdr3_aa: ASSQGRGGAVVKNIQY